The clone carrying this T cell receptor (beta chain) occurred a few times. As handled by the study authors: For nucleated cells, counts were estimated from reference gene primer amplification. The data were produced by immunoSEQ multiplex PCR, yet TCRdb's version contains in-frame clones alone and is incomplete. V and J calls and clone size come straight from that table; D and trimming were deduced from the DNA. The data contain about 52,000 clones, less than 90% of them singletons. V lost 1 base and J lost 3, with 13 bases in between. CDR1 and CDR2 from the germline V gene are LNHDA and SQIVND (reference sequence). There are 16 residues in the CDR3. The data derive from a study of blood T cell repertoires in COVID-19. For the study at large: The United States, Italy and Spain provided the acute and convalescent COVID-19 samples. From T cells, B-cell-depleted T cells, or PBMCs came the material, which was cDNA or gDNA.

Sequenced sample: peripheral blood. The receptor comes from a human donor in a cohort sampled during active COVID-19. This chain uses TRBV19 with TRBJ1-5; maybe TRBD1 (6 bases). The CDR3, as DNA: TGTGCCAGTAGTATAGTGTGGACAGCGGACAATCAGCCCCAGCATTTT. Translated: CASSIVWTADNQPQHF.